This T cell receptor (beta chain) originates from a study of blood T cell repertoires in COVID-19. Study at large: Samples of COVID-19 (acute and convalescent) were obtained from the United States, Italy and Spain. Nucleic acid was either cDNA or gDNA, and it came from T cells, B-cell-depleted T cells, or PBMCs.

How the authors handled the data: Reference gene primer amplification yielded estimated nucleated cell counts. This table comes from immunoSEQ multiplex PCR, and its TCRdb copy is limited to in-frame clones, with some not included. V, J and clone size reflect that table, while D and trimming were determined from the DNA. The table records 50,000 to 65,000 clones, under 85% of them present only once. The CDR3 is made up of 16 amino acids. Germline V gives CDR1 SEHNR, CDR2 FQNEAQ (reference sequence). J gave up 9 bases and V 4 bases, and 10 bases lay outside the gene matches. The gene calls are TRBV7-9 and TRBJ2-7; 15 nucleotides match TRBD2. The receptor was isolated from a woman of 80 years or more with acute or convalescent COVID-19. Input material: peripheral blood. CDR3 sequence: CASSSGAGLAGGGQYF. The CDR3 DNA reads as TGTGCCAGCAGCTCGGGTGCCGGACTAGCGGGAGGGGGGCAGTACTTC.